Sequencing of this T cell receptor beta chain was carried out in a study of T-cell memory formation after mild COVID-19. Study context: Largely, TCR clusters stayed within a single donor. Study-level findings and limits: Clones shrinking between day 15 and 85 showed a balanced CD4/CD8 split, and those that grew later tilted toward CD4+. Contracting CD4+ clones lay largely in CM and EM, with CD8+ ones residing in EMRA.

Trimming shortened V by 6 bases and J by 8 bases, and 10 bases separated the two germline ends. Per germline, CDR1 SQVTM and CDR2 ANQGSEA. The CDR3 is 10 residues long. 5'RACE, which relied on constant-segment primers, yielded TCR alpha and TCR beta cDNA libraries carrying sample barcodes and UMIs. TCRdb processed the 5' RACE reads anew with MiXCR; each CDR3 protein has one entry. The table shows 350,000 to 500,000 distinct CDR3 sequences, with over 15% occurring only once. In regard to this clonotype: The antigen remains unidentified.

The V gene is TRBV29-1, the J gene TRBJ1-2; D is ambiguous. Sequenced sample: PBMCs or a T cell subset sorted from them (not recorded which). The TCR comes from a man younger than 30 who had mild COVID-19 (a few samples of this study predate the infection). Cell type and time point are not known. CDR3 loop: CSVFEAGYTF. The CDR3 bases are TGCAGCGTGTTTGAGGCAGGCTACACCTTC.